The rows below give T cell receptor beta chains drawn from one sample of a study of blood T cell repertoires in COVID-19. Assay: immunoSEQ multiplex PCR; the TCRdb copy retains only in-frame clones and omits some. The table includes under 200,000 clones, under 90% detected once. Sequenced material: PBMCs or T cells enriched from blood (not recorded which). The receptors shown here come from a man in his 60s who had recovered from COVID-19. Each CDR3 is given with its conserved first and last residue. D genes are given only for firm matches. Expanded clones are given a class, and other clones once, few, many or no size at all.

clone size	V gene	D gene	J gene	CDR3 protein	CDR3 DNA
few	TRBV3-1/TRBV3-2	.	TRBJ1-2	CASSQDPPYGGGGYTF	TGTGCCAGCAGCCAAGATCCCCCCTATGGGGGAGGCGGCTACACCTTC
.	TRBV3-1/TRBV3-2	.	TRBJ1-1	CASSKDSVGTEAFF	TGTGCCAGCAGCAAAGACTCTGTCGGCACTGAAGCTTTCTTT
.	TRBV7-9	TRBD2	TRBJ2-1	CASSLSSGINEQFF	TGTGCCAGCAGCCTCTCTAGCGGAATTAATGAGCAGTTCTTC
.	TRBV9	.	TRBJ2-2	CASSVVANTGELFF	TGTGCCAGCAGCGTTGTCGCGAACACCGGGGAGCTGTTTTTT
.	TRBV9	TRBD2	TRBJ2-1	CASSPGGLAANEQFF	TGTGCCAGCAGCCCTGGGGGACTAGCGGCCAATGAGCAGTTCTTC
.	TRBV7-9	.	TRBJ2-1	CASYPGQGADEQFF	TGTGCCAGCTACCCGGGACAAGGTGCGGATGAGCAGTTCTTC
.	TRBV6-1	.	TRBJ2-1	CASSEQGYNEQFF	TGTGCCAGCAGTGAGCAGGGTTACAATGAGCAGTTCTTC
.	TRBV5-1	.	TRBJ2-5	CASSLEQPSQTQYF	TGCGCCAGCAGCTTGGAACAGCCCAGCCAGACCCAGTACTTC
few	TRBV11-3	.	TRBJ2-1	CASSETGPYNEQFF	TGTGCCAGCAGCGAGACGGGTCCCTACAATGAGCAGTTCTTC
.	TRBV12-3/TRBV12-4	.	TRBJ1-1	CASSPFFGTEAFF	TGTGCCAGCAGTCCGTTTTTCGGCACTGAAGCTTTCTTT
.	TRBV28	.	TRBJ2-2	CASSLWGLVGAGGELFF	TGTGCCAGCAGTTTATGGGGACTGGTAGGAGCTGGCGGGGAGCTGTTTTTT
.	TRBV27	.	TRBJ1-2	CASSLGWGANGYTF	TGTGCCAGCAGTTTAGGGTGGGGCGCCAATGGCTACACCTTC
once	TRBV2	.	TRBJ2-3	CASSPRGDTQYF	TGTGCCAGCAGTCCGCGTGGAGATACGCAGTATTTT
.	TRBV10-3	.	TRBJ2-5	CAISAQPGETQYF	TGTGCCATCAGTGCCCAGCCGGGGGAGACCCAGTACTTC
.	TRBV2	TRBD2	TRBJ2-5	CASSELGSGGSETQYF	TGTGCCAGCAGTGAATTAGGTAGCGGGGGGTCAGAGACCCAGTACTTC